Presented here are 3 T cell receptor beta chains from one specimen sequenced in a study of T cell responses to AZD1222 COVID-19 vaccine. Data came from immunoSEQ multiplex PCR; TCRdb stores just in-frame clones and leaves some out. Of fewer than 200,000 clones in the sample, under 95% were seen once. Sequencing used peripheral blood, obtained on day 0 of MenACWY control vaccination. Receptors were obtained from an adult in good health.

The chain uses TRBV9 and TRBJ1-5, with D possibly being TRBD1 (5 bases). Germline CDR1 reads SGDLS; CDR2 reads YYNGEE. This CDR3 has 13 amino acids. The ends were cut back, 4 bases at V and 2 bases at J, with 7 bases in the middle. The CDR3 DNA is TGTGCCAGCAGCCGGGACGGCAATCAGCCCCAGCATTTT. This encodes CASSRDGNQPQHF.

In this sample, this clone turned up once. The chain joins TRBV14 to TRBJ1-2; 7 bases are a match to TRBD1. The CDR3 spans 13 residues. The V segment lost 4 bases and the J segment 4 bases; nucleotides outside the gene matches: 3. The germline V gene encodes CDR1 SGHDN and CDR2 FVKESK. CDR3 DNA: TGTGCCAGCAGCCTGGGACAGACCTATGGCTACACCTTC. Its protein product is CASSLGQTYGYTF.

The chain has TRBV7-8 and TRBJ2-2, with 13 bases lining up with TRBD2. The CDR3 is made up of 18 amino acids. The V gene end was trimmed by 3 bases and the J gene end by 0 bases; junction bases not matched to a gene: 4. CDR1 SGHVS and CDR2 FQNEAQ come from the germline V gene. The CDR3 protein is CASSFRTSGRANTGELFF. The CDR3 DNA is TGTGCCAGCAGCTTTCGCACTAGCGGGAGGGCGAACACCGGGGAGCTGTTTTTT.